This T cell receptor (beta chain) is from a study of T cell responses to AZD1222 COVID-19 vaccine. Findings of the study overall: Seropositive status at baseline applied to only a handful of AZD1222 recipients.

This clone was detected only a few times. The target antigen is unknown. TCRdb's copy holds only in-frame clones and misses some; the assay was immunoSEQ multiplex PCR. The table has approximately 120,000 clones, roughly 90% seen once; the top ten hold 1.1%. The sequence was collected from an adult in good health. The starting material was peripheral blood, obtained on day 0 of AZD1222 vaccination.

CDR3 DNA: TGCGCCAGCAGCCAAGAATGGTCCTACGAGCAGTACTTC. Amino acid sequence: CASSQEWSYEQYF. This chain joins TRBV4-1 and TRBJ2-7; D gene uncertain. Germline V gene data show CDR1 as MGHRA and CDR2 as YSYEKL. V lost 0 bases and J lost 1, with 4 bases in between. The CDR3 covers 13 residues.